The clone carrying this T cell receptor (beta chain) occurred many times. Unique molecular identifiers were built into the TCRbeta library. TCRdb analysed the PCR reads with MiXCR anew, one entry per CDR3 protein. The table lists around 400,000 distinct CDR3 sequences, roughly a tenth of them singletons. The data were taken from a study of T-cell reconstitution after alpha-beta-depleted transplantation in children. The germline CDR1 and CDR2 sequences are SGHAT and FQNNGV. The CDR3 covers 15 residues. The V gene lost 3 bases and the J gene lost 7 bases, with 15 bases spanning the gap. Sequenced material: PBMCs from the stem cell graft donor, taken from the stem cell graft. The chain employs TRBV11-2 and TRBJ1-4; no reliable D call. The TCR originated in a human donor who donated a stem cell graft to a child with acute myeloid leukemia. The DNA for the CDR3 is TGTGCCAGCAGCTTGGTCCCGCTGGGCGGTGAAAAACTGTTTTTT. Residues: CASSLVPLGGEKLFF.